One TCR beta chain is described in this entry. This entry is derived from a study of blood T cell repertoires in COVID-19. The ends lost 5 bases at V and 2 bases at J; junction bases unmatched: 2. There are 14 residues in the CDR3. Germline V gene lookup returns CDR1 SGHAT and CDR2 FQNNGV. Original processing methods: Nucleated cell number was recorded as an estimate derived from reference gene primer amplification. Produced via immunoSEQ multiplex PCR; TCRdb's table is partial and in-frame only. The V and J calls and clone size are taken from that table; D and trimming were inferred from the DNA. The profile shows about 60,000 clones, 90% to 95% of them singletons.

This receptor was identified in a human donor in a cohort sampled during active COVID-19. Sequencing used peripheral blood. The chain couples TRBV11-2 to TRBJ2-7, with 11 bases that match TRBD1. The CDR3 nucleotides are TGTGCCAGCAGCCAGGGACAGGGGGCCTACGAGCAGTACTTC. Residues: CASSQGQGAYEQYF.